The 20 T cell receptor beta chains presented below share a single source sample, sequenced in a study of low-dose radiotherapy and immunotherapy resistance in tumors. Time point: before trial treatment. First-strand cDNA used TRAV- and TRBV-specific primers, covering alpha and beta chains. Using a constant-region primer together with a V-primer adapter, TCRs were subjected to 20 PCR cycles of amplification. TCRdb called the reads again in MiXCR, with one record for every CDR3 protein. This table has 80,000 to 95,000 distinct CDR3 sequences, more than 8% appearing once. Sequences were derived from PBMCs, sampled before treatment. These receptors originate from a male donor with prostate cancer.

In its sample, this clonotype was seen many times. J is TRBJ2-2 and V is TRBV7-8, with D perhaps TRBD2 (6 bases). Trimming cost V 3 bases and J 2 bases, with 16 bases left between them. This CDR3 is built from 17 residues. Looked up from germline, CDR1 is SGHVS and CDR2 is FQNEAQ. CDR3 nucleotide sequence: TGTGCCAGCAGCTTGTTTTCTGGCGGGGCTAACACCGGGGAGCTGTTTTTT. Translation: CASSLFSGGANTGELFF.

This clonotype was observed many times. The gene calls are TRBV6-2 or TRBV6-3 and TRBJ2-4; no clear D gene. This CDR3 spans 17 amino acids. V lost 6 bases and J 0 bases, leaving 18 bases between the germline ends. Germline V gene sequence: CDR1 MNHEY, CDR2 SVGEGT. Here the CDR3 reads CASSQLRRVQAKNIQYF. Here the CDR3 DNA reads TGTGCCAGCAGCCAGCTCCGCCGTGTACAAGCCAAAAACATTCAGTACTTC.

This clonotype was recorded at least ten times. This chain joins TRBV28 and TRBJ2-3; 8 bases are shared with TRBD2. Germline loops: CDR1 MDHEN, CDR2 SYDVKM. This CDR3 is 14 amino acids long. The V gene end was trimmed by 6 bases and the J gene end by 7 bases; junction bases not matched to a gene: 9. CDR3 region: CASRPGTRMNTQYF. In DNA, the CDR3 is TGTGCCAGCAGACCCGGGACTAGGATGAATACGCAGTATTTT.

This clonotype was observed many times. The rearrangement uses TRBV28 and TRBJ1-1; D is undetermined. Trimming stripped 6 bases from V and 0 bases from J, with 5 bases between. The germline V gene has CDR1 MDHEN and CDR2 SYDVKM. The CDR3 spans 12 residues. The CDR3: CASREVNTEAFF. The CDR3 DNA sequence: TGTGCCAGCAGGGAAGTGAACACTGAAGCTTTCTTT.

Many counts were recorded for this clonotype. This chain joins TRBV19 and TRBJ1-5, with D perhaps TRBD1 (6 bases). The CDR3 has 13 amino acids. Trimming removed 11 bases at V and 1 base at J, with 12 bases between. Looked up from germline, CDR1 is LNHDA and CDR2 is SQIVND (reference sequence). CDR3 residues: CASRTESNQPQHF. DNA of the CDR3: TGTGCCTCGAGGACAGAGAGCAATCAGCCCCAGCATTTT.

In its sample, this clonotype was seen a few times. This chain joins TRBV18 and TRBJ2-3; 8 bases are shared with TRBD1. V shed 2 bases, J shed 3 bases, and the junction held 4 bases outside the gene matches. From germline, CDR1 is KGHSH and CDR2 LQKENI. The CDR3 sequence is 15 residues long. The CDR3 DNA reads TGTGCCAGCTCACCAAGGACAGGGAGTACAGATACGCAGTATTTT. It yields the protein CASSPRTGSTDTQYF.

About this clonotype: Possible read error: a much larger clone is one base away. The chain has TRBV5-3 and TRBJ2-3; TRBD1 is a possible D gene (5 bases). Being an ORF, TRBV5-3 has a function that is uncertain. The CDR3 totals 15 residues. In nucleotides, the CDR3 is TGTGTCAGTACTAATACCTGGGGCGGCAAAGATACGCAGTATTTT. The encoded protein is CVSTNTWGGKDTQYF.

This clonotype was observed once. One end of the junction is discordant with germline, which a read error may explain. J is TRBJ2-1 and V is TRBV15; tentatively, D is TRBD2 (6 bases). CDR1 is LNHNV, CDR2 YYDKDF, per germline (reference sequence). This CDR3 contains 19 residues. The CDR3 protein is CATSSKTRSHSGRGNEQLF. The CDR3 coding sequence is TGTGCCACCAGCAGCAAGACCAGATCTCACAGCGGGCGAGGCAATGAGCAGTTGTTC.

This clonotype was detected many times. CDR3: CASSPIGLAGDEQYF. CDR3 nucleotide sequence: TGTGCCAGCAGCCCGATCGGACTAGCGGGAGACGAGCAGTACTTC. The rearrangement uses TRBV3-1 and TRBJ2-7, with TRBD2 matching over 13 bases. The trim removed 4 bases at V and 5 bases at J, leaving 5 bases unmatched. Per germline, CDR1 LGHDT and CDR2 YNNKEL (reference sequence). The CDR3 is made up of 15 amino acids.

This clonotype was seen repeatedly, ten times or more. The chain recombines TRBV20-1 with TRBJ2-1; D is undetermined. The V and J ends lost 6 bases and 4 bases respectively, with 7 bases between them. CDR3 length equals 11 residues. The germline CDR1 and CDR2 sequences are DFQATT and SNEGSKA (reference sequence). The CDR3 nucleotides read TGCAGTGCCGCAAGGTACAATGAGCAGTTCTTC. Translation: CSAARYNEQFF.

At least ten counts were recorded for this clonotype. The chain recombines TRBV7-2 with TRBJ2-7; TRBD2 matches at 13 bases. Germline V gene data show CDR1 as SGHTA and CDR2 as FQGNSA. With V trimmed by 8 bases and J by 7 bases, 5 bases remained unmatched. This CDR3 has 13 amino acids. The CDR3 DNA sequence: TGTGCCAGCGGGACTAGCGGGATGGCAGAGCAGTACTTC. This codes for CASGTSGMAEQYF.

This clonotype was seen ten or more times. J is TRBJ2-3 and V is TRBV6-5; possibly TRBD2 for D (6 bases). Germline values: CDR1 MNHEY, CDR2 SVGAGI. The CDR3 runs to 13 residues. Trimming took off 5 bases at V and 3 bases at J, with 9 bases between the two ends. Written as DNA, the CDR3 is TGTGCCAGCAGTCCCGCGGGGACAGATACGCAGTATTTT. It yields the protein CASSPAGTDTQYF.

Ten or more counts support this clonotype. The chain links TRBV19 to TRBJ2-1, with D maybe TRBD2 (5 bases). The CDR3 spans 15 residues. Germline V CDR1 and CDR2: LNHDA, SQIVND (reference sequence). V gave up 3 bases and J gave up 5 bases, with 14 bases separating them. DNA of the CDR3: TGTGCCAGTAGTATCTACACTAGGGATGACAATGAGCAGTTCTTC. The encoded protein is CASSIYTRDDNEQFF.

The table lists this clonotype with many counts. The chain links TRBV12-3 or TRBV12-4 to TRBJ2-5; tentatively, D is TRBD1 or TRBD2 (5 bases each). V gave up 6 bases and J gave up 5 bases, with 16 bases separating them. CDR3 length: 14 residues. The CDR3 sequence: CASRELGEGETQYF. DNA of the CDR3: TGTGCCAGCAGGGAGTTGGGGGAAGGGGAGACCCAGTACTTC.

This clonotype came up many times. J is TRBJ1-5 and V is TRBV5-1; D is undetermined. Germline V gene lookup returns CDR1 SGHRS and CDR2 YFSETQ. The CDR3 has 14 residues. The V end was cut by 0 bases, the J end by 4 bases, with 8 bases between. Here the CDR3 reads CASSLEGINQPQHF. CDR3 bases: TGCGCCAGCAGCTTGGAAGGAATTAATCAGCCCCAGCATTTT.

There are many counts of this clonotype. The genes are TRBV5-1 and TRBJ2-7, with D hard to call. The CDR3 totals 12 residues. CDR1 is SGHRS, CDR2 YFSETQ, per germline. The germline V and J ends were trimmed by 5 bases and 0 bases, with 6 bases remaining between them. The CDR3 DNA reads TGCGCCAGCAGAGGCAGCTCCTACGAGCAGTACTTC. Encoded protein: CASRGSSYEQYF.

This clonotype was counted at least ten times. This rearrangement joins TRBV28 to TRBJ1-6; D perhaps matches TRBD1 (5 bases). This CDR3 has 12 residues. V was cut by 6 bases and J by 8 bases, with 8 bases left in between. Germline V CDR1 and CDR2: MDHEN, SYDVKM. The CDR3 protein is CASSRDDSPLHF. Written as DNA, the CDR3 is TGTGCCAGCAGCAGGGATGATTCACCCCTCCACTTT.

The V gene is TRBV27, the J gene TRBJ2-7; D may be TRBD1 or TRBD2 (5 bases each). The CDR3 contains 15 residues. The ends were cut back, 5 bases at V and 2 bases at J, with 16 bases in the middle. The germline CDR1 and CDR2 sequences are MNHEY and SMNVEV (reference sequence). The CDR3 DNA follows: TGTGCCAGCAGTCAACCGGGACCAGATCCCTACGAGCAGTACTTC. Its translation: CASSQPGPDPYEQYF.

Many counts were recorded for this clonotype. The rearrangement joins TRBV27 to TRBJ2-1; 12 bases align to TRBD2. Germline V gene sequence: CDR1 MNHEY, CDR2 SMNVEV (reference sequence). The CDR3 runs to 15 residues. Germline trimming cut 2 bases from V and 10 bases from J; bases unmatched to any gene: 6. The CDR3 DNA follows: TGTGCCAGCAGTTTAGCTAGCGGGAGGGCCAAGGAGCAGTTCTTC. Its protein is CASSLASGRAKEQFF.

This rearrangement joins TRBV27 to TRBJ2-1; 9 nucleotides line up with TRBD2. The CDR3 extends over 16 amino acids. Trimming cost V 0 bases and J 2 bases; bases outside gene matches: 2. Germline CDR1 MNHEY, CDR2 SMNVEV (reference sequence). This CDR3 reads CASSLSGTSTYNEQFF. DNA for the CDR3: TGTGCCAGCAGTTTATCCGGGACTAGCACCTACAATGAGCAGTTCTTC.